This TCR beta chain was identified in a study of beta chain features in type 1 diabetes. In the study overall: Sorted cells from all samples, numbering some 99,000,000, were examined. Study findings and constraints: TCRB CDR3s from Type 1 diabetes patients were moderately but significantly shorter in all four CD4+ subsets.

A word on this clone: The antigen is unknown.

V was shortened by 5 bases and J by 5 bases, with 7 bases between the two germline ends. The CDR3 is 12 residues long. The germline V gene encodes CDR1 KGHSH and CDR2 LQKENI. It was via CD45RO/CCR7/CD25/CD127/CD95/CD27 that CD4+ naive, central memory, regulatory and stem cell-like memory cells were sorted. cDNA synthesis used the whole RNA isolate, giving expressed TCRB sequences. TCRdb keeps only in-frame clones here, not all; method: immunoSEQ multiplex PCR. The profile covers about 330,000 clones, with 11% appearing a single time and 0.015% taken by the ten largest. The receptor's source is a woman aged 25 to 39 in good health. The sample taken for sequencing was naive CD4+ T cells from blood. The chain links TRBV18 to TRBJ2-1, with D possibly being TRBD1 (5 bases). In DNA, the CDR3 is TGTGCCAGCTCAGTACAGGACAATGAGCAGTTCTTC. It yields the protein CASSVQDNEQFF.